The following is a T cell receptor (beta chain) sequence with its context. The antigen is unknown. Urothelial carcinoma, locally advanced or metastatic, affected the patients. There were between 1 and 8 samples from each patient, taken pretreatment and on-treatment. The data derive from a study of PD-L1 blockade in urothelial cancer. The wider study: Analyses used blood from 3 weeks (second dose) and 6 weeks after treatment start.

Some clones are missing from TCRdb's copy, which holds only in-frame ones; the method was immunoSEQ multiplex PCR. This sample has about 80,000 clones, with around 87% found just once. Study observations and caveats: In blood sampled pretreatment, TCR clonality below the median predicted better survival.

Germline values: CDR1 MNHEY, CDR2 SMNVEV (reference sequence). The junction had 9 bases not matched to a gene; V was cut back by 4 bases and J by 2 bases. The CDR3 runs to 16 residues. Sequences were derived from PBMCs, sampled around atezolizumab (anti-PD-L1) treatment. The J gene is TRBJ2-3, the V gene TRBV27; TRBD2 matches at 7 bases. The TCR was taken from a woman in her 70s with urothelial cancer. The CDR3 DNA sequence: TGTGCCAGCAGTTCTCCGACTAGCCTACCCACAGATACGCAGTATTTT. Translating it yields CASSSPTSLPTDTQYF.